The source of this T cell receptor (beta chain) is a study of cytomegalovirus exposure and HLA in healthy donors. Germline loops: CDR1 MNHEY, CDR2 SVGAGI. This CDR3 contains 14 residues. Deletions cut 2 bases from V and 3 bases from J, with 10 bases between. With 60 Vbeta and 13 Jbeta primers, the PCR was carried out. The data were produced by immunoSEQ multiplex PCR, yet TCRdb's version contains in-frame clones alone and is incomplete. The data contain just over 150,000 clones, about 75% of them singletons. Study-level points and caveats: Association of 16,951 TCR beta sequences with HLA alleles was found at 0.05 false discovery rate in a later analysis. It was shown in a later analysis that HLA-associated TCR beta chains were more clonally expanded than other, equally common chains. By a later analysis, the bulk of CMV-associated TCR beta chains appeared HLA-restricted. Earlier analysis found most TCR beta V segments productive about 87% or about 30% of the time.

This clone was seen only a few times. The antigen is not known. The sequencing input was PBMCs. This TCR was sampled from a woman between 50 and 59 years old in good health and CMV-seropositive. The chain links TRBV6-5 to TRBJ1-1; D is unclear. CDR3 protein: CASSYARVDTEAFF. In DNA, the CDR3 is TGTGCCAGCAGTTACGCGAGGGTGGACACTGAAGCTTTCTTT.